The 7 T cell receptor beta chains below come from one sample, sequenced in a study of siplizumab effects on memory and regulatory T cells. TCRdb's table, derived via immunoSEQ multiplex PCR, lists solely in-frame clones and lacks some. The sample yields 70,000 to 95,000 clones, 80% to 95% seen once. What was sequenced was CD8+ T cells sorted from blood. The receptor set was obtained from a human donor in good health.

Points on this clone: The sample contains more than one DNA sequence encoding this CDR3. The chain carries TRBV19 and TRBJ1-2; D is unclear. Germline V lookup: CDR1 LNHDA, CDR2 SQIVND (reference sequence). With 5 bases removed from V and 4 bases from J, the gap between germline ends came to 8 bases. This CDR3 comprises 12 residues. DNA of the CDR3: TGTGCCAGTAGTCCTGGAATCTATGGCTACACCTTC. Translating gives CASSPGIYGYTF.

This chain uses TRBV7-6 with TRBJ2-7; D might be TRBD2 (6 bases). The germline V and J ends were trimmed by 1 base and 3 bases, with 13 bases remaining between them. CDR3 length: 15 residues. CDR1 and CDR2 from the germline V gene are SGHVS and FNYEAQ. CDR3 loop: CASSLDGRESYEQYF. CDR3 DNA sequence: TGTGCCAGCAGCTTAGACGGCCGGGAGAGCTACGAGCAGTACTTC. Combining the CDR3 with reference TRBV7-6 and TRBJ2-7 gives the whole variable domain GAGVSQSPRYKVTKRGQDVALRCDPISGHVSLYWYRQALGQGPEFLTYFNYEAQQDKSGLPNDRFSAERPEGSISTLTIQRTEQRDSAMYRCASSLDGRESYEQYFGPGTRLTVT.

The rearrangement links TRBV6-4 to TRBJ1-2; possibly TRBD1 for D (5 bases). The V and J ends lost 9 bases and 2 bases respectively, with 19 bases between them. CDR1 and CDR2 from the germline V gene are MRHNA and SNTAGT. There are 15 residues in the CDR3. CDR3 in amino acids: CASMGGGWQNYGYTF. As DNA, the CDR3 is TGTGCCAGTATGGGCGGGGGGTGGCAGAACTATGGCTACACCTTC.

The chain couples TRBV27 to TRBJ2-1; 7 nucleotides align to TRBD1. V lost 2 bases and J lost 0; bases outside the gene matches: 4. Germline lookup yields CDR1 MNHEY and CDR2 SMNVEV (reference sequence). The CDR3 length is 16 residues. The CDR3 region is CASSLLGQSSYNEQFF. For the CDR3, the DNA is TGTGCCAGCAGTTTACTGGGACAGAGCTCCTACAATGAGCAGTTCTTC.

The genes are TRBV7-8 and TRBJ2-7; D unresolved. Looked up from germline, CDR1 is SGHVS and CDR2 is FQNEAQ. V shed 3 bases and J shed 3 bases, with 12 bases lying between them. This CDR3 is built from 14 residues. The CDR3 nucleotides read TGTGCCAGCAGCTTGGGCGTGACCCACTACGAGCAGTACTTC. Its translation: CASSLGVTHYEQYF.

The chain carries TRBV7-5 and TRBJ2-7; whether TRBD2, the table's D call, matches the DNA was not checked. TRBV7-5 is deemed a pseudogene. CDR3 length: 16 residues. The CDR3 reads CARSLLAEGDSYEQYF. The CDR3 DNA follows: TGTGCCAGAAGCTTACTAGCGGAGGGGGACTCCTACGAGCAGTACTTC.

V is TRBV18 and J is TRBJ2-7; D perhaps matches TRBD2 (6 bases). Germline V gene lookup returns CDR1 KGHSH and CDR2 LQKENI. This CDR3 contains 15 residues. Trimming took off 3 bases at V and 6 bases at J, with 18 bases between the two ends. The chain's CDR3 is CASSPPGTGGFEQYF. CDR3 DNA: TGTGCCAGCTCACCCCCGGGAACTGGGGGGTTCGAGCAGTACTTC. The complete variable domain, with remaining parts taken from reference TRBV18 and TRBJ2-7, reads NAGVMQNPRHLVRRRGQEARLRCSPMKGHSHVYWYRQLPEEGLKFMVYLQKENIIDESGMPKERFSAEFPKEGPSILRIQQVVRGDSAAYFCASSPPGTGGFEQYFGPGTRLTVT.